This T cell receptor beta chain was found in a study of identical twins. TCRdb independently ran MiXCR on the 5' RACE reads; one entry per CDR3 protein. The sample lists fewer than 900,000 distinct CDR3 sequences, about 20% occurring once. CDR1 and CDR2 (germline): SEHNR, FQNEAQ (reference sequence). V trimming: 5 bases; J trimming: 2 bases; junction bases outside the gene matches: 12. The CDR3 has 16 residues. These same records also appear under a second study, on T cells expressing NK-cell markers.

This sequence joins TRBV7-9 and TRBJ2-7; TRBD1 matches at 7 bases. The receptor was derived from a woman aged 18-29 years in good health. The sequenced material came from PBMCs. CDR3 residues: CASSPTRGGETYEQYF. CDR3 in DNA: TGTGCCAGCAGCCCTACTAGAGGGGGCGAAACCTACGAGCAGTACTTC.